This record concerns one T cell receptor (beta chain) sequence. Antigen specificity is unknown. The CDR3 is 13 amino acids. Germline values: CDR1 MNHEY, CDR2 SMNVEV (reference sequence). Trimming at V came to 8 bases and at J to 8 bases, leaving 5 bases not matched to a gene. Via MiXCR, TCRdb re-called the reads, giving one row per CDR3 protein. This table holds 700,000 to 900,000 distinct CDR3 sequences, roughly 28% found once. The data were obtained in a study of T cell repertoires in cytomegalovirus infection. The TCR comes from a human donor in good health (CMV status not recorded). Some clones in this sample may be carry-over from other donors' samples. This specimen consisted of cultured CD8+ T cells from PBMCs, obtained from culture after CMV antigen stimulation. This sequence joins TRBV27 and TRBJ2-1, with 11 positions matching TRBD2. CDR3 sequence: CASGLAGGYEQFF. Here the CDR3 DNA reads TGTGCCAGCGGGCTAGCGGGGGGATATGAGCAGTTCTTC.